Listed here are 19 T cell receptor beta chains from one sample, sequenced in a study of blood T cells in healthy people across ages (dated by TCRdb to the mid-2010s). The protocol used for the library was 5' RACE. Reads for this sample came from an Illumina HiSeq 2500. The second PCR ran for about 7 to 11 cycles and used a J-beta primer mix along with a sample-barcoded 5' primer. TCRdb trimmed public reads at Q25 via fastp, called clones via MiXCR and kept in-frame beta chains. Every entry covers one CDR3 protein and lists the most common genes and DNA from its rows. In this sample the table shows approximately 580,000 distinct CDR3 sequences, less than 25% of which occur a single time. 8.7% of the sample belongs to the ten largest clones. These data also formed part of another study, on T cells of mothers and their children.

Sequencing was done on a sample of blood. Receptor source: a boy aged 5-17 years in good health.

This clonotype came up a few times. The V and J genes are TRBV20-1 and TRBJ2-7; 8 nucleotides match TRBD1. CDR3 size: 14 residues. Trimming removed 5 bases from V and 4 bases from J; junction bases left unmatched: 10. The germline gives CDR1 DFQATT, CDR2 SNEGSKA (reference sequence). The CDR3 nucleotides read TGCAGTGCTGGCCGGCAGGGGGCGCAATACGAGCAGTACTTC. Its translation: CSAGRQGAQYEQYF.

This clonotype was seen a handful of times. The V and J genes are TRBV6-5 and TRBJ2-7, with D possibly matching TRBD1 (5 bases). Germline assignment: CDR1 MNHEY and CDR2 SVGAGI. CDR3 length equals 17 residues. The ends were cut back, 0 bases at V and 0 bases at J, with 15 bases in the middle. The CDR3 DNA follows: TGTGCCAGCAGTTACTCGATTAGGGAACAGGACTCCTACGAGCAGTACTTC. Encoded protein: CASSYSIREQDSYEQYF.

The V gene is TRBV6-5, the J gene TRBJ1-1; D not certain. V was shortened by 4 bases and J by 3 bases, with 21 bases between the two germline ends. Per germline, CDR1 MNHEY and CDR2 SVGAGI. This CDR3 contains 17 residues. CDR3 loop: CASSFYPPTGRDTEAFF. The CDR3, as DNA: TGTGCCAGCAGTTTCTACCCACCGACGGGGAGGGACACTGAAGCTTTCTTT.

This clonotype was picked up a small number of times. This chain joins TRBV4-3 and TRBJ2-3; 11 bases agree with TRBD2. This CDR3 is 22 amino acids long. From germline, CDR1 is LGHNA and CDR2 YSLEER. J gave up 6 bases and V 0 bases, and 23 bases lay outside the gene matches. CDR3 protein: CASSQDLGDPGGMGLAEDTQYF. DNA for the CDR3: TGCGCCAGCAGCCAAGATTTGGGGGACCCAGGGGGCATGGGACTAGCGGAGGATACGCAGTATTTT.

This clonotype came up a few times. V and J are TRBV4-3 and TRBJ2-1; the match to TRBD2 covers 7 bases. The length of the CDR3 is 16 residues. Germline CDR1 LGHNA, CDR2 YSLEER. The junction had 7 bases not matched to a gene; V was cut back by 1 base and J by 4 bases. This CDR3 reads CASSQGLARRYNEQFF. In nucleotides, the CDR3 is TGCGCCAGCAGCCAAGGACTAGCCCGTCGGTACAATGAGCAGTTCTTC.

The chain has TRBV7-9 and TRBJ2-7; D perhaps matches TRBD2 (5 bases). Per germline, CDR1 SEHNR and CDR2 FQNEAQ (reference sequence). V was shortened by 2 bases and J by 4 bases, with 15 bases between the two germline ends. This CDR3 is built from 15 residues. CDR3 sequence: CASSLLERDHYEQYF. The CDR3 DNA reads as TGTGCCAGCAGCTTACTGGAGAGGGATCATTACGAGCAGTACTTC.

The CDR3 reads CSAPGRPRTGELFF. DNA for the CDR3: TGCAGTGCCCCTGGGCGGCCTCGGACCGGGGAGCTGTTTTTT. This chain joins TRBV20-1 and TRBJ2-2; D unresolved. This CDR3 has 14 residues. V lost 6 bases and J 5 bases, leaving 16 bases between the germline ends. Germline CDR1 is DFQATT and CDR2 is SNEGSKA (reference sequence).

The V gene is TRBV6-5, the J gene TRBJ2-2; no reliable D call. V dropped 7 bases and J dropped 1 base, with 4 bases sitting between them. Germline V lookup: CDR1 MNHEY, CDR2 SVGAGI. CDR3 length equals 12 residues. The CDR3 coding sequence is TGTGCCAGCACTCAGAACACCGGGGAGCTGTTTTTT. Amino acids: CASTQNTGELFF.

This clonotype showed up just a few times. J is TRBJ2-1 and V is TRBV14; D may be TRBD2 (5 bases). Germline CDR1 is SGHDN and CDR2 is FVKESK. The germline V and J ends were trimmed by 0 bases and 4 bases, with 16 bases remaining between them. The length of the CDR3 is 17 residues. CDR3 coding DNA: TGTGCCAGCAGCCAAGAGTCGAGAACGCGGAGGTACAATGAGCAGTTCTTC. This codes for CASSQESRTRRYNEQFF.

This clonotype was seen at least ten times. The V call is TRBV30, the J call TRBJ2-5; D not resolved. V lost 3 bases to trimming and J lost 2 bases, with 13 bases between them. CDR1 and CDR2 from the germline V gene are GTSNPN and SVGIG (reference sequence). CDR3 length equals 14 residues. The CDR3 DNA is TGTGCCTGGAGCTCGGTTGGCTGGCAAGAGACCCAGTACTTC. This gives the protein CAWSSVGWQETQYF.

This clonotype was recorded a few times. The V and J genes are TRBV4-1 and TRBJ2-2; D is ambiguous. Per germline, CDR1 MGHRA and CDR2 YSYEKL. V was clipped by 7 bases and J by 6 bases, with 21 bases between them. This CDR3 contains 16 residues. CDR3 loop: CASTNAWAPRAGELFF. The CDR3 bases are TGCGCCAGCACCAACGCGTGGGCCCCCCGGGCCGGGGAGCTGTTTTTT.

This chain connects TRBV5-1 to TRBJ1-1; the D is unclear. The germline V and J ends were trimmed by 4 bases and 0 bases, with 13 bases remaining between them. The CDR3 totals 15 residues. Germline loops: CDR1 SGHRS, CDR2 YFSETQ. The CDR3 protein is CASSRNSEMNTEAFF. The CDR3 DNA reads TGCGCCAGCAGCCGGAACAGCGAAATGAACACTGAAGCTTTCTTT.

This clonotype has a count of ten or more. The V call is TRBV20-1, the J call TRBJ2-3; 7 nucleotides line up with TRBD2. With V trimmed by 0 bases and J by 2 bases, 5 bases remained unmatched. This CDR3 is built from 15 residues. In germline, CDR1 is DFQATT, CDR2 SNEGSKA (reference sequence). The DNA for the CDR3 is TGCAGTGCTAGAGATCGGGGGGAGTCCACAGATACGCAGTATTTT. This encodes CSARDRGESTDTQYF.

Notes on this clonotype: One end of the junction does not line up with germline, which may come from a read error. The chain is built from TRBV12-3 or TRBV12-4 and TRBJ2-1; D perhaps matches TRBD1 (6 bases). The CDR3 length is 14 residues. CDR3 sequence reads: CASCLGASWNEQFF. The CDR3 nucleotides read TGTGCCAGCTGTTTGGGGGCCTCTTGGAATGAGCAGTTCTTC.

In its sample, this clonotype was seen a few times. The V and J genes are TRBV4-3 and TRBJ2-5; TRBD2 might be the D (6 bases). V lost 0 bases, J lost 0 bases, and 11 bases lay in between. The CDR3 covers 16 residues. Per the germline V gene, CDR1 is LGHNA and CDR2 is YSLEER. The chain's CDR3 is CASSQDAGQYQETQYF. The CDR3 DNA sequence: TGCGCCAGCAGCCAAGACGCGGGGCAGTACCAAGAGACCCAGTACTTC.

V gene TRBV28 combines with J gene TRBJ2-7; 7 nucleotides match TRBD1. Trimming cost V 6 bases and J 1 base; bases outside gene matches: 15. Germline V gene data show CDR1 as MDHEN and CDR2 as SYDVKM. This CDR3 spans 17 amino acids. The CDR3 reads CASSAALDRQNSYEQYF. Written as DNA, the CDR3 is TGTGCCAGCAGCGCCGCCCTGGACAGGCAAAATTCCTACGAGCAGTACTTC.

This clonotype was detected many times. V and J are TRBV27 and TRBJ2-5, with 11 nucleotides matching TRBD2. The ends lost 5 bases at V and 0 bases at J; junction bases unmatched: 5. The germline V gene has CDR1 MNHEY and CDR2 SMNVEV (reference sequence). The CDR3 sequence is 16 residues long. As DNA, the CDR3 is TGTGCCAGCAGTACCCGACTAGCGGGGAACCAAGAGACCCAGTACTTC. This gives the protein CASSTRLAGNQETQYF.

This clonotype was recorded many times. The V gene is TRBV24-1, the J gene TRBJ1-2; 7 bases fit TRBD1. The trim removed 3 bases at V and 3 bases at J, leaving 6 bases unmatched. CDR3 length: 15 residues. Germline V gene lookup returns CDR1 KGHDR and CDR2 SFDVKD. This CDR3 reads CATSDGGGADYGYTF. Here the CDR3 DNA reads TGTGCCACCAGTGATGGAGGGGGCGCGGACTATGGCTACACCTTC.

This clonotype appeared a few times. The CDR3 sequence: CASSQGTVKEETQYF. CDR3 DNA: TGTGCCAGCAGCCAGGGGACAGTAAAAGAAGAGACCCAGTACTTC. This chain uses TRBV3-1 with TRBJ2-5, with 7 bases fitting TRBD1. This CDR3 spans 15 amino acids. The V gene's germline CDR1 is LGHDT and CDR2 YNNKEL (reference sequence). The J segment lost 3 bases and the V segment lost 3 bases, leaving 7 bases of the junction unmatched.